This T cell receptor (beta chain) derives from a study of response to subunit inactivated influenza vaccine. V lost 6 bases, J lost 0 bases, and 13 bases lay in between. The CDR3 is 15 amino acids. TCRdb redid the calling of the RT-PCR reads with MiXCR, one entry per CDR3 protein. The sample has 700,000 to 800,000 distinct CDR3 sequences; approximately 17% are singletons. A note on this clonotype: Its antigen remains unknown.

The study's findings and limits: Every seasonal influenza vaccination brings in few new T cells, the authors suggested.

V is TRBV12-3 or TRBV12-4 and J is TRBJ2-3; D is unresolved. This specimen consisted of PBMCs from blood, obtained roughly 5 days after vaccination. The receptor was isolated from a man in his fifties who received an inactivated influenza vaccine. Here the CDR3 DNA reads TGTGCCAGCAGAGTCGGTGGGCGTAGCACAGATACGCAGTATTTT. Amino acids: CASRVGGRSTDTQYF.